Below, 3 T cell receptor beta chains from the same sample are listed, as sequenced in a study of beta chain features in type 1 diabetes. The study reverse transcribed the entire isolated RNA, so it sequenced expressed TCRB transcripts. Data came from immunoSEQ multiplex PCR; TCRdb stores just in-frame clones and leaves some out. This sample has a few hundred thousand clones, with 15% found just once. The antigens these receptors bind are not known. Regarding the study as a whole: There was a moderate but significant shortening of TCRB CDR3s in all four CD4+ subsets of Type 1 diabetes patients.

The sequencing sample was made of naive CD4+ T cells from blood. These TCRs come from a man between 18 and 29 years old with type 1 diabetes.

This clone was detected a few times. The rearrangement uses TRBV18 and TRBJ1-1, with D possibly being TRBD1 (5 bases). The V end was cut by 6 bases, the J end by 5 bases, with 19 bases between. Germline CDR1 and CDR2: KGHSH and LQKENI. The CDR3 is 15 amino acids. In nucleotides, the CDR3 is TGTGCCAGCTCGCCGCGTTGGGGGGAATCAACTGAAGCTTTCTTT. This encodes CASSPRWGESTEAFF.

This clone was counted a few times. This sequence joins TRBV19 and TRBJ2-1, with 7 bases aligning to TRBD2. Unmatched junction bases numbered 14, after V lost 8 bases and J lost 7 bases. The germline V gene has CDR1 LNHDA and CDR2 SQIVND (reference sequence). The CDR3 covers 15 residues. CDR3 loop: CASQLRPSGWNEQFF. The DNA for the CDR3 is TGTGCCAGTCAACTCCGGCCTAGCGGATGGAATGAGCAGTTCTTC.

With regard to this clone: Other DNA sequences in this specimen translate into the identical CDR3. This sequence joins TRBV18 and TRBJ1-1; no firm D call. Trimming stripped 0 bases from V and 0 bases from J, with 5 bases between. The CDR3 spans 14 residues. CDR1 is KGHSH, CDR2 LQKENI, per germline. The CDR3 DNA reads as TGTGCCAGCTCACCACCTTCAGTGAACACTGAAGCTTTCTTT. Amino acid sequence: CASSPPSVNTEAFF.